The 23 T cell receptor beta chains presented below share a single source sample, sequenced in a study of T cell responses to AZD1222 COVID-19 vaccine. Here immunoSEQ multiplex PCR was the method, and the copy in TCRdb shows in-frame clones only, minus some. The data show nearly 110,000 clones, roughly 90% seen once. The sequenced sample was peripheral blood, obtained on day 0 of AZD1222 vaccination. All receptors derive from an adult in good health.

The genes are TRBV19 and TRBJ1-3; D perhaps matches TRBD1 (5 bases). Germline CDR1 LNHDA, CDR2 SQIVND (reference sequence). The length of the CDR3 is 16 residues. V was trimmed by 1 base and J by 2 bases, leaving 12 bases between them. CDR3 residues: CASSIAGTTAGNTIYF. CDR3 DNA sequence: TGTGCCAGTAGTATAGCAGGGACCACCGCTGGAAACACCATATATTTT.

The J gene is TRBJ1-5, the V gene TRBV19, with 7 positions matching TRBD1. The ends lost 4 bases at V and 2 bases at J; junction bases unmatched: 2. Germline lookup yields CDR1 LNHDA and CDR2 SQIVND (reference sequence). The CDR3 extends over 14 amino acids. The DNA for the CDR3 is TGTGCCAGTAGTAGACAGGGAGGCAATCAGCCCCAGCATTTT. Amino acid sequence: CASSRQGGNQPQHF.

The genes are TRBV2 and TRBJ1-4, with 8 bases that match TRBD1. V shed 5 bases, J shed 7 bases, and the junction held 6 bases outside the gene matches. Germline V gene lookup returns CDR1 SNHLY and CDR2 FYNNEI. This CDR3 contains 14 residues. In nucleotides, the CDR3 is TGTGCCAGCAGTCGACAGGGGTTGAGTGAAAAACTGTTTTTT. This translates into CASSRQGLSEKLFF.

The genes are TRBV4-3 and TRBJ2-4; 10 bases match TRBD2. V shed 0 bases and J 4 bases; nucleotides not matched to a gene: 3. Germline V gives CDR1 LGHNA, CDR2 YSLEER. This CDR3 comprises 16 residues. CDR3 loop: CASSQDRLAGKNIQYF. The DNA for the CDR3 is TGCGCCAGCAGCCAAGACAGACTAGCGGGTAAAAACATTCAGTACTTC.

The rearrangement links TRBV20-1 to TRBJ1-3; D unresolved. Germline V gives CDR1 DFQATT, CDR2 SNEGSKA (reference sequence). V lost 0 bases and J 4 bases, leaving 1 base between the germline ends. The CDR3 length is 11 residues. CDR3 amino acids: CSARDGNTIYF. DNA for the CDR3: TGCAGTGCTAGAGACGGAAACACCATATATTTT.

The V gene is TRBV28, the J gene TRBJ2-5; a possible D gene is TRBD2 (6 bases). The CDR3 spans 14 residues. Germline V lookup: CDR1 MDHEN, CDR2 SYDVKM. The V and J ends lost 5 bases and 1 base respectively, with 11 bases between them. Written as DNA, the CDR3 is TGTGCCAGCAGTGGTCGGGACTCCCAAGAGACCCAGTACTTC. Its translation: CASSGRDSQETQYF.

The chain employs TRBV19 and TRBJ2-2; 9 bases fit TRBD1. V lost 4 bases, J lost 4 bases, and 4 bases stayed unmatched. The CDR3 extends over 15 amino acids. The germline V gene encodes CDR1 LNHDA and CDR2 SQIVND (reference sequence). The chain's CDR3 is CASSRDRVSTGELFF. For the CDR3, the DNA is TGTGCCAGTAGTAGGGACAGGGTGAGCACCGGGGAGCTGTTTTTT.

J is TRBJ2-7 and V is TRBV27; TRBD1 matches at 8 bases. J lost 6 bases, V lost 5 bases, and 12 bases had no gene match. This CDR3 has 15 amino acids. Germline values: CDR1 MNHEY, CDR2 SMNVEV (reference sequence). The CDR3 DNA reads as TGTGCCAGCAGTCCCGGACAGGGCTGGTTTAGCGAGCAGTACTTC. Protein product: CASSPGQGWFSEQYF.

The chain recombines TRBV4-1 with TRBJ1-2; 7 bases map to TRBD1. Trimming cost V 0 bases and J 6 bases; bases outside gene matches: 10. Germline lookup yields CDR1 MGHRA and CDR2 YSYEKL. The CDR3 contains 16 residues. Here the CDR3 reads CASSQDGSGQPDGYTF. Here the CDR3 DNA reads TGCGCCAGCAGCCAAGACGGGTCGGGACAGCCTGATGGCTACACCTTC.

V usage is TRBV18 and J usage is TRBJ2-2; D gene ambiguous. The V end was cut by 2 bases, the J end by 6 bases, with 7 bases between. This CDR3 is 13 amino acids long. Per the germline V gene, CDR1 is KGHSH and CDR2 is LQKENI. The CDR3 DNA reads TGTGCCAGCTCACCAATCCGGGCCGGGGAGCTGTTTTTT. Protein: CASSPIRAGELFF.

The CDR3 coding sequence is TGTGCCAGCAGCTTGAGCCCGGGGTTTAATTCACCCCTCCACTTT. Translating it yields CASSLSPGFNSPLHF. The rearrangement links TRBV11-2 to TRBJ1-6; no firm D call. Germline CDR1 SGHAT, CDR2 FQNNGV. The CDR3 is 15 amino acids. V was cut by 3 bases and J by 6 bases, with 12 bases left in between.

This chain connects TRBV5-4 to TRBJ2-5, with TRBD2 identical over 8 bases. The V gene end was trimmed by 4 bases and the J gene end by 5 bases; junction bases not matched to a gene: 13. This CDR3 has 16 amino acids. Germline V gene data show CDR1 as SGHNT and CDR2 as YYREEE (reference sequence). CDR3 loop: CASSPEGGRLGETQYF. The CDR3 DNA is TGTGCCAGCAGCCCCGAGGGCGGGAGGCTTGGGGAGACCCAGTACTTC.

V and J are TRBV12-3 or TRBV12-4 and TRBJ1-1; no reliable D call. Trimming removed 5 bases at V and 1 base at J, with 8 bases between. The CDR3 covers 13 residues. The CDR3 DNA follows: TGTGCCAGCAGTAATAGACGGAACACTGAAGCTTTCTTT. Residues: CASSNRRNTEAFF.

In its sample, this clone was seen once. The chain couples TRBV19 to TRBJ1-1, with 9 bases fitting TRBD1. CDR1 and CDR2 from the germline V gene are LNHDA and SQIVND (reference sequence). CDR3 length equals 16 residues. The J segment lost 2 bases and the V segment lost 5 bases, leaving 9 bases of the junction unmatched. CDR3 bases: TGTGCCAGTAGTTCACGGACAGGGGAAAGAAACACTGAAGCTTTCTTT. Residues: CASSSRTGERNTEAFF.

The rearrangement uses TRBV9 and TRBJ1-3; D perhaps matches TRBD1 (5 bases). With 4 bases removed from V and 3 bases from J, the gap between germline ends came to 14 bases. The CDR3 spans 15 residues. Germline CDR1 is SGDLS and CDR2 is YYNGEE. The CDR3 DNA follows: TGTGCCAGCAGCCCCCGGGGGGTCTATGGAAACACCATATATTTT. It codes for CASSPRGVYGNTIYF.

This clone was seen once. The junction departs from the called germline gene at one end, perhaps through a read error. The rearrangement joins TRBV3-1 (or the pseudogene TRBV3-2) to TRBJ2-1, with 11 positions matching TRBD2. This CDR3 has 19 amino acids. CDR1 is LGHDT and CDR2 is YNNKEL in the germline V gene (reference sequence). In DNA, the CDR3 is TGTGCCAGCAGCCACCTCGGGACTAGCGGTCTCCCCTCCAACAATGAGCAGTTCTTC. Its translation is CASSHLGTSGLPSNNEQFF.

The J gene is TRBJ1-3, the V gene TRBV2; no clear D. V shed 3 bases and J shed 3 bases, with 3 bases lying between them. The germline V gene encodes CDR1 SNHLY and CDR2 FYNNEI. The CDR3 has 12 amino acids. The CDR3 sequence is CASSDSGNTIYF. CDR3 nucleotide sequence: TGTGCCAGCAGTGACAGTGGAAACACCATATATTTT. The full variable domain, rest sourced from reference TRBV2 and TRBJ1-3, is EPEVTQTPSHQVTQMGQEVILRCVPISNHLYFYWYRQILGQKVEFLVSFYNNEISEKSEIFDDQFSVERPDGSNFTLKIRSTKLEDSAMYFCASSDSGNTIYFGEGSWLTVV.

V usage is TRBV10-3 and J usage is TRBJ2-7, with TRBD1 matching over 9 bases. From germline, CDR1 is ENHRY and CDR2 SYGVKD. V lost 6 bases and J lost 2; bases outside the gene matches: 5. The CDR3 is made up of 14 amino acids. The CDR3: CAISTGQGTYEQYF. As DNA, the CDR3 is TGTGCCATCAGCACCGGACAGGGGACCTACGAGCAGTACTTC.

This clone was observed a handful of times. V is TRBV28 and J is TRBJ1-2; unclear D gene. The V gene's germline CDR1 is MDHEN and CDR2 SYDVKM. The germline V and J ends were trimmed by 2 bases and 4 bases, with 8 bases remaining between them. The CDR3 contains 13 residues. The CDR3 spells CASSLGRGYGYTF. DNA of the CDR3: TGTGCCAGCAGTTTAGGACGGGGCTATGGCTACACCTTC.

The count of this clone is one. This rearrangement joins TRBV6-5 to TRBJ2-1; no reliable D call. V lost 0 bases and J lost 0, with 6 bases in between. The CDR3 runs to 15 residues. Germline V CDR1 and CDR2: MNHEY, SVGAGI. CDR3 DNA: TGTGCCAGCAGTTACTCTAGCCCCTCCTACAATGAGCAGTTCTTC. Protein product: CASSYSSPSYNEQFF.

This sequence joins TRBV15 and TRBJ2-1; 13 bases map to TRBD2. The V gene end was trimmed by 3 bases and the J gene end by 4 bases; junction bases not matched to a gene: 3. Germline loops: CDR1 LNHNV, CDR2 YYDKDF (reference sequence). CDR3 length: 16 amino acids. CDR3 bases: TGTGCCACCAGCAGGGGGGGACTAGCGGGGTACAATGAGCAGTTCTTC. Protein product: CATSRGGLAGYNEQFF.

This clone has just a few counts. The chain joins TRBV6-6 to TRBJ2-7; the match to TRBD2 covers 10 bases. With 6 bases clipped from V and 3 bases from J, the junction kept 11 bases outside the gene matches. This CDR3 has 16 amino acids. Germline values: CDR1 MNHNY, CDR2 SVGAGI (reference sequence). For the CDR3, the DNA is TGTGCCAGCAGCCACTACGGGACTAGCGAAGGCTACGAGCAGTACTTC. Its protein is CASSHYGTSEGYEQYF.

CDR3 nucleotides: TGCGCCAGCAGCCAAGATCTAAAGGTGCTCAGGGCTGGGGCCAACGTCCTGACTTTC. Its protein is CASSQDLKVLRAGANVLTF. This rearrangement joins TRBV4-3 to TRBJ2-6, with D possibly matching TRBD1 (5 bases). CDR3 size: 19 residues. Trimming removed 0 bases at V and 2 bases at J, with 17 bases between. CDR1 LGHNA and CDR2 YSLEER come from the germline V gene.